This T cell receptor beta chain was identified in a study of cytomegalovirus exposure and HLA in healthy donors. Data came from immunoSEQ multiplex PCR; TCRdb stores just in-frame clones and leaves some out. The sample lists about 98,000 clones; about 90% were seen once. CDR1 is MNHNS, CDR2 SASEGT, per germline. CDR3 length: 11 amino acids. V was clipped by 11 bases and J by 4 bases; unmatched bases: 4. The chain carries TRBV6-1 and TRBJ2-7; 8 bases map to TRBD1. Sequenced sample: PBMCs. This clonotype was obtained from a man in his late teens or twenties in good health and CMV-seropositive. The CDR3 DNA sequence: TGTGCCTATGGACAGGGTTACGAGCAGTACTTC. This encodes CAYGQGYEQYF.